This TCR beta chain was identified during a study of shared clonotypes between healthy human individuals. CDR3 length equals 19 residues. V gave up 3 bases and J gave up 2 bases; unmatched junction bases: 18. Sequencing used immunoSEQ multiplex PCR; TCRdb keeps in-frame clones, though not all of them. The data hold approximately 320,000 clones, with around 86% observed a single time. The rearrangement joins TRBV23-1 to TRBJ1-2, with TRBD1 matching over 7 bases. TRBV23-1 is known as an ORF, though its function is uncertain. The clonotype comes from a man between 18 and 29 years old in good health. The sequenced material came from memory CD8+ T cells sorted from blood. Subset indicated: CD45RO+ cells pooled with CCR7-negative TemRA cells. The CDR3 DNA follows: TGCGCCAGCAGTCACGCCTTATACAGGGGCGAGGGGAAGAACTATGGCTACACCTTC. It is translated as CASSHALYRGEGKNYGYTF.